The rows below give T cell receptor beta chains drawn from one sample of a study of cytomegalovirus exposure and HLA in healthy donors. The data were produced by immunoSEQ multiplex PCR, yet TCRdb's version contains in-frame clones alone and is incomplete. The sample includes some 330,000 clones, roughly 90% of them seen just once. Sequenced sample: PBMCs. The receptor source for this set is a woman under 30 in good health and CMV-seronegative. CDR3s include the opening cysteine and the closing phenylalanine or tryptophan. Each record gives: J gene, V gene, CDR3 protein.

TRBJ2-7,TRBV29-1,CSVQGEGTYEQYF
TRBJ2-1,TRBV4-2,CASSQDGLAAYNEQFF
TRBJ2-7,TRBV5-4,CASSRGTLGEQYF
TRBJ1-5,TRBV5-4,CASSIDRGNQPQHF
TRBJ2-7,TRBV11-1,CASSLIGAYEQYF
TRBJ2-7,TRBV6-5,CASSYSTSGNYEQYF
TRBJ1-4,TRBV9,CASSRTLGADEKLFF
TRBJ2-2,TRBV2,CASSAGTGRGTGELFF
TRBJ2-5,TRBV28,CASSRDSAAQETQYF
TRBJ2-3,TRBV5-1,CASSFWSSGGGTQYF
TRBJ2-7,TRBV2,CADPGRTKKYEQYF
TRBJ1-5,TRBV18,CASSRNRGLGQPQHF
TRBJ2-3,TRBV18,CASSPPGKIAGNTDTQYF
TRBJ2-1,TRBV14,CASSRGTAYNEQFF
TRBJ2-7,TRBV5-6,CASNGQGYEQYF
TRBJ2-1,TRBV7-9,CASSPWTAAGEQFF